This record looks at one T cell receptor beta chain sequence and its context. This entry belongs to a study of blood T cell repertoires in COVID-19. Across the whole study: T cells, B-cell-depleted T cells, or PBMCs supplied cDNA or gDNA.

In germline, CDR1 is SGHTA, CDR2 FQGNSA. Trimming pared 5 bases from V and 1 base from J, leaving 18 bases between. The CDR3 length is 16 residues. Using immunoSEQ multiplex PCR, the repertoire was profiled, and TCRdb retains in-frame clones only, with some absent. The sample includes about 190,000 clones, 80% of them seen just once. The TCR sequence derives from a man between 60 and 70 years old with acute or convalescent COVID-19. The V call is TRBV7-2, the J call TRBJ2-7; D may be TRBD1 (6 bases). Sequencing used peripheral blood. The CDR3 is CASSKRTTGLSYEQYF. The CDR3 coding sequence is TGTGCCAGCAGCAAACGGACGACAGGTCTATCCTACGAGCAGTACTTC.